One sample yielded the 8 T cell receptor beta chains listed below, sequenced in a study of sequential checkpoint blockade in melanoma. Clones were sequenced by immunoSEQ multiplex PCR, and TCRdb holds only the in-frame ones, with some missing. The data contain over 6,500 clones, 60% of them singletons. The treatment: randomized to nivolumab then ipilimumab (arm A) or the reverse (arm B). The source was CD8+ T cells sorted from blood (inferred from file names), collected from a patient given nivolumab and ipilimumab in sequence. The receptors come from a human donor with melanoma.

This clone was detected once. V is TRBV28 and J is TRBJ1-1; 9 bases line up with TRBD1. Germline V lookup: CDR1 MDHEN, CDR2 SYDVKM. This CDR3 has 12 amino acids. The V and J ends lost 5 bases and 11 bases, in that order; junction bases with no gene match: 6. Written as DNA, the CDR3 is TGTGCCAGCAGTCCCGGGACAGGGAGTGCTTTCTTT. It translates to CASSPGTGSAFF.

Here the CDR3 reads CASSLYQGGERNYEQYF. CDR3 nucleotide sequence: TGTGCCAGCAGCTTATATCAGGGGGGTGAGCGGAACTACGAGCAGTACTTC. The chain has TRBV7-9 and TRBJ2-7; a possible D gene is TRBD1 (7 bases). This CDR3 has 17 residues. Trimming took 2 bases from V and 3 from J, leaving 20 bases between them. Per the germline V gene, CDR1 is SEHNR and CDR2 is FQNEAQ (reference sequence).

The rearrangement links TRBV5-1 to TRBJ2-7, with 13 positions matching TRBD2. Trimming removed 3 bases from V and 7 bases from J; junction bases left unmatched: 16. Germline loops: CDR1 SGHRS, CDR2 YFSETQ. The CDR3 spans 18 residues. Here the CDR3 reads CASSYLGLAGAEGGEQYF. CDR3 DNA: TGCGCCAGCAGCTATCTCGGACTAGCGGGAGCGGAAGGAGGGGAGCAGTACTTC.

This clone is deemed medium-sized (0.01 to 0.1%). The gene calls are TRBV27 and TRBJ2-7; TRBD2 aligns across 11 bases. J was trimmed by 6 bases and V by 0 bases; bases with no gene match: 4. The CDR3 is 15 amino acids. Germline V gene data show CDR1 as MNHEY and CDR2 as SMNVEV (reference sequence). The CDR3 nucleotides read TGTGCCAGCAGTTTATCAGTCCTAGCGGGAGGCGAGCAGTACTTC. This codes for CASSLSVLAGGEQYF.

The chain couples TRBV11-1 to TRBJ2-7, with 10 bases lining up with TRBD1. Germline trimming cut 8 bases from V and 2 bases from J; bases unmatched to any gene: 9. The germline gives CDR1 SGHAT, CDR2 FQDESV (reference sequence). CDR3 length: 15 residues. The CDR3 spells CASAPTGGLPYEQYF. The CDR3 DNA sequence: TGTGCCAGCGCCCCGACAGGGGGCCTCCCCTACGAGCAGTACTTC.

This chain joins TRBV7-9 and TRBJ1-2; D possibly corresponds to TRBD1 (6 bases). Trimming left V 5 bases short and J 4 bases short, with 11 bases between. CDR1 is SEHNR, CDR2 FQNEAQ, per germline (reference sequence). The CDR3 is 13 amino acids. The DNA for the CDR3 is TGTGCCAGCAGCAGCTTAGGGGGCTATGGCTACACCTTC. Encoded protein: CASSSLGGYGYTF.

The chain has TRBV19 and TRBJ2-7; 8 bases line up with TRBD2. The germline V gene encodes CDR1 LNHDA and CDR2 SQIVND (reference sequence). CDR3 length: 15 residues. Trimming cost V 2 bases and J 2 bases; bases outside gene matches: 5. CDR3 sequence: CASSIRPAGAYEQYF. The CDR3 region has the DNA TGTGCCAGTAGTATAAGGCCAGCGGGAGCCTACGAGCAGTACTTC.

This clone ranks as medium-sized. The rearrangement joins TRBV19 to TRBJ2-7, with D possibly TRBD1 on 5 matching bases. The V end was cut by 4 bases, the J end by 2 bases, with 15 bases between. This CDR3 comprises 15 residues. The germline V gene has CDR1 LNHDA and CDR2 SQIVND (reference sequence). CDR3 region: CASSTPDTWPYEQYF. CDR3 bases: TGTGCCAGTAGTACCCCGGACACCTGGCCCTACGAGCAGTACTTC.